Listed below are T cell receptor beta chains from one sample, sequenced in a study of PD-1 blockade in classical Hodgkin lymphoma. Sequencing was performed with immunoSEQ multiplex PCR; in TCRdb, only in-frame clones are kept and a portion is missing. The sample records nearly 35,000 clones, approximately 90% being singletons. The specimen sequenced was CD4+ T cells from blood. The receptors here all came from a human donor with classical Hodgkin lymphoma. Each CDR3 is given with its conserved first and last residue. The size field is filled for only some rows; it gives once, few, many or a size class.

clone_size | v_call | cdr3_aa
- | TRBV2 | CASAGNTEAFF
- | TRBV19 | CASSPGRSYNEQFF
- | TRBV7-7 | CASSLAIGNTIYF
- | TRBV2 | CASSDSVGRNSNQPQHF
- | TRBV6-5 | CASSLQGRQYF
- | TRBV7-9 | CASSSKLQRAGGLYNEQFF
once | TRBV6-7 | CASRSGTEAFF
- | TRBV2 | CASRIGGAGELFF
- | TRBV4-1 | CASSRGAGIQKSSYEQYF
- | TRBV7-2 | CASSFVGLAGVRGEQYF
- | TRBV19 | CASSSEVRQPQHF
- | TRBV5-4 | CASSAFQAEAFF
- | TRBV28 | CASSATGASNQPQHF
once | TRBV28 | CASSGTGSGNTIYF
- | TRBV7-8 | CASSGAGHNEKLFF
- | TRBV6-5 | CASRSDRKNTEAFF
few | TRBV7-2 | CASSLTGIDYGYTF
- | TRBV6-5 | CASRAVYNEKLFF
- | TRBV28 | CASSSIKLDHRGPAGETQYF
once | TRBV7-7 | CASSSYRGAEAFF
- | TRBV19 | CASRGTDRVNTEAFF
few | TRBV5-6 | CASSFPRVGYGYTF
- | TRBV18 | CASSPDRYNEQFF
- | TRBV19 | CASSLRTGRAGELFF
- | TRBV11-2 | CASSLVSGGRVRSPLHF
- | TRBV7-3 | CASSLVSNSPLHF
- | TRBV9 | CASGSPGQGTGELFF
- | TRBV28 | CASSYTSTGAGGYTF
- | TRBV5-1 | CASSLEISGGADTQYF
- | TRBV10-2 | CASRQLAGSYEQYF
once | TRBV7-2 | CASSPRQSTNTEAFF
- | TRBV7-9 | CASSLAYSANSYEQYF
- | TRBV4-3 | CASSQEYTGNQPQHF
- | TRBV7-9 | CASSSTRGSGGPETQYF
- | TRBV2 | CASRTSGEWGEQFF
- | TRBV20-1 | CSANQATEQFF
once | TRBV7-6 | CASSLRQGLTNEKLFF
few | TRBV11-2 | CASSPRDSNYGYTF
- | TRBV10-3 | CAISQGATNEKLFF
once | TRBV2 | CASSLTGSNTEAFF
- | TRBV5-4 | CASSPNRGSGNTIYF
- | TRBV6-1 | CASSEAWDSWILNYGYTF
- | TRBV4-2 | CASSKDRWDGEQYF
once | TRBV29-1 | CSIPDRASNYGYTF
- | TRBV30 | CAWSRAPGDQPQHF
once | TRBV2 | CATTGTGRGYTF
- | TRBV7-2 | CASSLAGALGNTIYF
- | TRBV9 | CASSSSGTAEGYTF
- | TRBV10-3 | CAIRPGLQGDGEKLFF
- | TRBV28 | CASSSQNDRGRGYTF
- | TRBV4-1 | CASSPFDRGVNQPQHF
- | TRBV7-9 | CASSLIRGPGEKLFF
- | TRBV9 | CASSPTGSSGNTIYF
- | TRBV5-1 | CASSLEVGTDTQYF